The T cell receptor (beta chain) under discussion was sequenced for a study of shared clonotypes between healthy human individuals. Whole-study context: The study used three CD4 naive, three CD4 memory, two CD8 naive and one CD8 memory plate per donor.

A CD45RA+ naive subset and a CD45RA-negative memory subset were split from CD4+ cells. Study-wide points: Between a handful of donors, naive CD4 clonotypes were shared at a level of roughly 5.5%.

Of note for this clone: Its antigen remains unknown.

The material for each subset, its genomic DNA, was split evenly across several immunoSEQ plates. The data were produced by immunoSEQ multiplex PCR, yet TCRdb's version contains in-frame clones alone and is incomplete. Among roughly 2.5 million clones listed, approximately 94% were seen once. The CDR3 is made up of 18 amino acids. The germline V gene encodes CDR1 SEHNR and CDR2 FQNEAQ (reference sequence). V gave up 1 base and J gave up 0 bases, with 13 bases separating them. This receptor was taken from a man between 18 and 35 years old in good health. The chain uses TRBV7-9 and TRBJ1-6, with D perhaps TRBD1 (5 bases). Source material: naive CD4+ T cells sorted from blood. As for subset: CD45RA+ positively selected. The CDR3 loop reads CASSLVAGAISYNSPLHF. Here the CDR3 DNA reads TGTGCCAGCAGCTTAGTCGCCGGGGCGATCTCCTATAATTCACCCCTCCACTTT.